This T cell receptor (beta chain) was captured in a study of blood T cell repertoires in COVID-19. Study background: Spain, Italy and the United States supplied samples that represented acute and convalescent COVID-19. Sources were T cells, B-cell-depleted T cells, or PBMCs; the material itself was cDNA or gDNA.

Trimming cost V 5 bases and J 4 bases, with 9 bases left between them. The CDR3 contains 13 residues. Germline lookup yields CDR1 SGHNT and CDR2 YENEEA. Original processing notes: Nucleated cell number was recorded as an estimate derived from reference gene primer amplification. Clones were read by immunoSEQ multiplex PCR, and TCRdb kept only the in-frame ones, dropping some. V, J and clone size are those of that table, while D and trimming were read from the DNA. The sample carries some 180,000 clones, around 83% recorded once. The sequenced sample was peripheral blood. This receptor was obtained from a human donor in a cohort sampled during active COVID-19. The rearrangement uses TRBV11-3 and TRBJ2-1; the D is unclear. The CDR3 sequence: CASSPSPYNEQFF. CDR3 sequence (DNA): TGTGCCAGCAGCCCCTCCCCTTACAATGAGCAGTTCTTC. The complete variable domain, with remaining parts taken from reference TRBV11-3 and TRBJ2-1, reads EAGVVQSPRYKIIEKKQPVAFWCNPISGHNTLYWYLQNLGQGPELLIRYENEEAVDDSQLPKDRFSAERLKGVDSTLKIQPAELGDSAVYLCASSPSPYNEQFFGPGTRLTVL.